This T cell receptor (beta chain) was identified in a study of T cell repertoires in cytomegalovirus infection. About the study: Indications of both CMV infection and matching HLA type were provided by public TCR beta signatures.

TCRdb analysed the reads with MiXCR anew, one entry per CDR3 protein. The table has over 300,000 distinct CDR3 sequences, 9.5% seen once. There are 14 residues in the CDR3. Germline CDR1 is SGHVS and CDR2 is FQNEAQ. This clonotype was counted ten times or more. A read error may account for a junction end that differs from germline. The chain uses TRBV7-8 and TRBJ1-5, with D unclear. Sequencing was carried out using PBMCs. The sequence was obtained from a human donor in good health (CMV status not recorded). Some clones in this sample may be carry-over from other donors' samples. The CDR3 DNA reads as TGTGCCAGCAGTTTAGGGTCGGTTAATCAGCCCCAGCATTTT. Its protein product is CASSLGSVNQPQHF.